The next 18 T cell receptor beta chains were all read from a single sample in a study of CD8 T cells in Susac syndrome. Reverse transcription of roughly 0.5 to 1 ug RNA was carried out with random hexamers. TCRdb reanalysed the immunoSEQ multiplex PCR reads using MiXCR and keeps one entry per CDR3 protein. The table shows around 180,000 distinct CDR3 sequences, with 85% to 95% occurring only once. The sequenced material came from CD4+ T cells from PBMCs. These receptor sequences come from a human donor with Susac syndrome.

The rearrangement links TRBV3-1 to TRBJ1-1; TRBD1 might be the D (6 bases). The CDR3 has 14 residues. Germline V lookup: CDR1 LGHDT, CDR2 YNNKEL (reference sequence). The ends were cut back, 3 bases at V and 4 bases at J, with 12 bases in the middle. Here the CDR3 reads CASSHSQGSTEAFF. The DNA for the CDR3 is TGTGCCAGCAGCCATTCTCAGGGGAGCACTGAAGCTTTCTTT.

The count of this clonotype is one. The gene calls are TRBV7-9 and TRBJ2-7; maybe TRBD1 (7 bases). There are 17 residues in the CDR3. Germline V CDR1 and CDR2: SEHNR, FQNEAQ (reference sequence). Deletions cut 4 bases from V and 5 bases from J, with 24 bases between. CDR3 in DNA: TGTGCCAGCAGCTCCCGAGGGAGGACAGGCTTCTTGGACGAGCAGTACTTC. It encodes CASSSRGRTGFLDEQYF.

The V call is TRBV27, the J call TRBJ1-6; 10 nucleotides align to TRBD1. Trimming took 5 bases from V and 9 from J; bases not matched to a gene: 7. The CDR3 totals 15 residues. Per the germline V gene, CDR1 is MNHEY and CDR2 is SMNVEV (reference sequence). The CDR3, as DNA: TGTGCCAGCAGTCCCACTGGGACAGGGGTTTCACCCCTCCACTTT. The encoded protein is CASSPTGTGVSPLHF.

This chain uses TRBV5-4 with TRBJ2-3, with D perhaps being TRBD1 or TRBD2 (5 bases each). The CDR3 sequence is 12 residues long. Germline assignment: CDR1 SGHNT and CDR2 YYREEE (reference sequence). V was clipped by 4 bases and J by 5 bases, with 8 bases between them. CDR3 region: CASSRDEDTQYF. As DNA, the CDR3 is TGTGCCAGCAGCCGGGACGAAGATACGCAGTATTTT. The whole variable domain, filled in from reference TRBV5-4 and TRBJ2-3, reads ETGVTQSPTHLIKTRGQQVTLRCSSQSGHNTVSWYQQALGQGPQFIFQYYREEENGRGNFPPRFSGLQFPNYSSELNVNALELDDSALYLCASSRDEDTQYFGPGTRLTVL.

The chain couples TRBV11-2 to TRBJ2-1; the D gene is possibly TRBD2 (5 bases). Germline CDR1 SGHAT, CDR2 FQNNGV. Trimming left V 2 bases short and J 8 bases short, with 16 bases between. This CDR3 spans 15 amino acids. The CDR3 coding sequence is TGTGCCAGCAGCTTAAGCGGCGTGGTTGGGCATGAGCAGTTCTTC. Translating gives CASSLSGVVGHEQFF. The whole variable domain, remainder taken from reference TRBV11-2 and TRBJ2-1, is EAGVAQSPRYKIIEKRQSVAFWCNPISGHATLYWYQQILGQGPKLLIQFQNNGVVDDSQLPKDRFSAERLKGVDSTLKIQPAKLEDSAVYLCASSLSGVVGHEQFFGPGTRLTVL.

The gene calls are TRBV2 and TRBJ2-1; 8 bases agree with TRBD1. The CDR3 is 14 amino acids. CDR1 SNHLY and CDR2 FYNNEI come from the germline V gene. The junction had 5 bases not matched to a gene; V was cut back by 5 bases and J by 5 bases. The CDR3, as DNA: TGTGCCAGCAGTTCGGGACAGGACAACAATGAGCAGTTCTTC. It specifies CASSSGQDNNEQFF.

The chain combines TRBV6-1 with TRBJ1-6; tentatively, D is TRBD1 (5 bases). The V end lost 7 bases, the J end lost 0 bases, and 13 bases lay between the germline ends. The CDR3 is 16 residues long. Germline-derived CDR1 and CDR2 are MNHNS and SASEGT. The DNA of the CDR3 is TGTGCCAGCATTCGGACACCTAGCTCCTATAATTCACCCCTCCACTTT. It encodes CASIRTPSSYNSPLHF.

The chain carries TRBV6-1 and TRBJ1-2; weak D call: TRBD1 (6 bases). Germline V gene data show CDR1 as MNHNS and CDR2 as SASEGT. CDR3 length equals 14 residues. Trimming removed 4 bases from V and 1 base from J, with 10 bases in between. The chain's CDR3 is CASSAGQINYGYTF. The CDR3 DNA reads as TGTGCCAGCAGTGCTGGACAGATTAACTATGGCTACACCTTC.

V and J are TRBV20-1 and TRBJ1-1; D not certain. The CDR3 totals 16 residues. Germline CDR1 reads DFQATT; CDR2 reads SNEGSKA (reference sequence). Trimming stripped 0 bases from V and 1 base from J, with 15 bases between. CDR3 sequence: CSARDRQRFSNTEAFF. As DNA, the CDR3 is TGCAGTGCTAGAGATAGGCAGCGTTTCTCGAACACTGAAGCTTTCTTT.

The chain couples TRBV12-3 or TRBV12-4 to TRBJ1-2, with D unclear. The CDR3 sequence is 16 residues long. The V end lost 5 bases, the J end lost 8 bases, and 24 bases lay between the germline ends. CDR3 coding DNA: TGTGCCAGCAGTAATAGAGAGAGACCGGGTGCGGGGGGCTACACCTTC. Its protein product is CASSNRERPGAGGYTF.

This chain links TRBV12-3 or TRBV12-4 with TRBJ1-5; 7 positions agree with TRBD1. This CDR3 has 17 residues. Trimming took 0 bases from V and 3 from J; bases not matched to a gene: 8. CDR3 loop: CASSLAARGKLNQPQHF. The CDR3 coding sequence is TGTGCCAGCAGTTTAGCAGCCAGGGGGAAACTCAATCAGCCCCAGCATTTT.

This clonotype was observed once. The chain employs TRBV20-1 and TRBJ2-1; 7 bases agree with TRBD2. Germline CDR1 is DFQATT and CDR2 is SNEGSKA (reference sequence). The CDR3 is 13 residues long. After removal of 5 bases from V and 6 bases from J, the junction contained 7 bases not matched to a gene. The CDR3 reads CSAWDYRGNEQFF. The CDR3 DNA is TGCAGTGCTTGGGACTACCGCGGCAATGAGCAGTTCTTC.

This chain connects TRBV11-3 to TRBJ2-5; TRBD1 aligns across 11 bases. This CDR3 has 16 residues. V shed 5 bases and J 5 bases; nucleotides not matched to a gene: 10. Germline V CDR1 and CDR2: SGHNT, YENEEA. In DNA form, the CDR3 reads TGTGCCAGCAGCCCGGGCGGGACAGGGGGACACGAGACCCAGTACTTC. As protein: CASSPGGTGGHETQYF.

V and J are TRBV9 and TRBJ1-2; D uncertain. Trimming pared 0 bases from V and 3 bases from J, leaving 9 bases between. The germline gives CDR1 SGDLS, CDR2 YYNGEE. The CDR3 is 14 residues long. The CDR3 DNA reads as TGTGCCAGCAGCGTAGCGCCGCGGGACTATGGCTACACCTTC. Its translation: CASSVAPRDYGYTF.

J is TRBJ1-2 and V is TRBV4-2; TRBD1 matches 8 bases. This CDR3 is 13 amino acids long. Unmatched junction bases numbered 2, after V lost 3 bases and J lost 5 bases. The germline gives CDR1 LGHNA, CDR2 YNFKEQ. CDR3 sequence: CASSHTGGYGYTF. In DNA form, the CDR3 reads TGTGCCAGCAGCCATACAGGGGGTTATGGCTACACCTTC.

This clonotype occurred once. The chain uses TRBV6-2 or TRBV6-3 and TRBJ2-2, with D maybe TRBD1 (5 bases). V was cut by 7 bases and J by 6 bases, with 15 bases left in between. There are 14 residues in the CDR3. The germline V gene has CDR1 MNHEY and CDR2 SVGEGT. The CDR3 coding sequence is TGTGCCAGCATCCAGACAGTTTATCCCGGGGAGCTGTTTTTT. Residues: CASIQTVYPGELFF.

In its sample, this clonotype was seen once. This rearrangement joins TRBV19 to TRBJ2-5; 7 bases match TRBD1. Germline V CDR1 and CDR2: LNHDA, SQIVND (reference sequence). After removal of 1 base from V and 5 bases from J, the junction contained 4 bases not matched to a gene. This CDR3 spans 14 amino acids. This CDR3 is CASSIATGVETQYF. The CDR3 DNA is TGTGCCAGTAGTATAGCCACAGGGGTGGAGACCCAGTACTTC.

The V and J genes are TRBV5-6 and TRBJ2-7, with D unresolved. Germline assignment: CDR1 SGHDT and CDR2 YYEEEE. V dropped 2 bases and J dropped 4 bases, with 7 bases sitting between them. The CDR3 spans 12 residues. The CDR3 sequence: CASSLRFYEQYF. The DNA for the CDR3 is TGTGCCAGCAGCTTACGGTTTTACGAGCAGTACTTC.